This entry describes one T cell receptor (beta chain). Antigen: not known. The data originate from a study of T cell repertoires in cytomegalovirus infection. In the study overall: Alongside well-studied HLA-B-restricted CMV epitopes, recently identified HLA-C-restricted CMV epitopes were also used. Matching HLA type and CMV infection were both indicated by public TCR beta signatures.

Trimming removed 1 base from V and 2 bases from J; junction bases left unmatched: 7. Germline V gives CDR1 DFQATT, CDR2 SNEGSKA (reference sequence). This CDR3 contains 15 residues. One entry per CDR3 protein, called by TCRdb with MiXCR from the reads. The table records roughly 220,000 distinct CDR3 sequences, approximately 40% of them present only once. Whole-study results and caveats: CMV-specific TCR beta clonotypes restricted by HLA-C dominated the ex vivo response. Accumulated public TCR beta family frequency recognized individuals carrying CMV together with the relevant HLA.

The input for sequencing was CD8+ T cells from cultured PBMCs, taken from culture after CMV antigen stimulation. The origin of this receptor is a human donor in good health (CMV status not recorded). Some clones in this sample may be carry-over from other donors' samples. The chain joins TRBV20-1 to TRBJ2-7, with 8 bases matching TRBD2. The CDR3 spells CSARATGTSPYEQYF. CDR3 DNA: TGCAGTGCTAGAGCTACCGGGACTAGTCCCTACGAGCAGTACTTC.